This T cell receptor (beta chain) came from a study of cytomegalovirus exposure and HLA in healthy donors (dated 2017 in TCRdb). Regarding the complete study: An earlier analysis of approximately 640 of the donors reported 250 to 350 Gb of sequence data and 100 million to 130 million unique TCR beta sequences from around 200 million T cells. Approximately 310 gigabases of sequencing data and 70 million to 85 million unique TCR sequences were included in an early release covering several hundred HLA-typed donors. Among the roughly 400 genotyped donors, around 81% belonged to the genetic ancestry cluster associated with self-reported Caucasian donors. The study aimed to test whether signatures of past pathogen exposure could be identified by cataloging public T cell receptors. Using immunosequencing, the study profiled T cell repertoires from about 610 subjects and related those repertoires to cytomegalovirus serostatus. A separate validation cohort of about 110 different subjects was used in addition to the roughly 700-subject first cohort. To predict cytomegalovirus infection status, the study combined high-throughput TCR immunosequencing, statistical association of individual TCRs with disease status, and machine learning. To study patterns of TCR occurrence, a later analysis re-analyzed previously published TCR beta repertoires from 500 to 850 donors and added high-resolution HLA genotyping. Rather than drawing on any new phenotypic data, the later analysis identified candidate immune exposures from TCR beta sequences and the way those sequences occurred across donors. An earlier analysis of 587 of the donors applied high-throughput TCR beta sequencing to assess whether each TCR beta V gene segment acted as functional or pseudogenic. Alongside the repertoire data, information on donor age, sex, ethnicity and CMV serostatus was compiled. A later genetic analysis used genome-wide SNP genotypes for about 65% of the roughly 670 donors, treating that subset as a discovery cohort. Every repertoire in the discovery cohort had been generated on one and the same sequencing platform. HLA typing included class I and class II loci at four-digit resolution. The number of typed donors differed by locus: roughly 629-630 for A, B, C, DRB1 and DQB1; roughly 510 for DQA1; about 600 for DPA1; and 450 to 480 for DPB1. Four or five DR-DQ haplotypes were handled as single units for association and clustering because linkage in the cohort was strong. Among 398 genotyped donors of the cohort, an average of around 240,000 unique TCR beta nucleotide sequences was sequenced per donor, of which roughly 17% were non-productive.

A remark on this clone: The target of this receptor is not known. There are no base qualities to consult, and no much larger clone falls within one base.

Overall study outcomes, separate from this receptor: The sequencing pipeline was judged likely to have produced a cluster of highly shared sequence variants as a technical artifact. The presence/absence analyses assumed that sequencing depth was roughly uniform across donors, and that assumption may not be true. In vitro tests confirmed that a few of the cytomegalovirus-associated TCR beta chains recognize cytomegalovirus antigens. Immune exposure information for the cohort was limited to CMV serostatus. A later analysis found that HLA-associated TCR beta chains were more clonally expanded and had lower generation probabilities than equally common non-associated chains. Most TCR sequences were seen in very few donors, while some public TCRs were found in many individuals. The classifier was reported to diagnose cytomegalovirus status with high specificity and sensitivity in both the original and validation cohorts. Because some donors lacked HLA typing at each locus, the association tests relied only on the typed subset. A further reported finding was that TCR beta sequences accurately predicted the HLA-A and HLA-B alleles for most subjects in the first cohort. When HLA alleles, especially DR and DQ, strongly co-occurred, attributing TCR associations to individual alleles was difficult. A later analysis found that TCR association rates varied across HLA loci, with DRB1 alleles showing the most associated TCRs and HLA-C alleles the fewest. Specific HLA alleles were associated with around 18,000 TCR beta sequences at a false discovery rate of 0.05 in a later analysis. Most CMV-associated TCR beta chains appeared to be HLA-restricted in a later analysis, and the HLA associations seemed to be driven largely by CMV exposure. In the study, approximately 160 TCR beta chains were listed as associated with cytomegalovirus. The earlier analysis of a few hundred of the donors excluded some 15 rarely observed V segments, including chromosome 9 orphons, because counts were too low. In a later genetic analysis, fewer N-insertions in productive TCRs were reported among donors in an Asian-associated ancestry cluster than the approximately 670-donor mean. In a later analysis, several top co-occurrence clusters were reported to appear linked to parvovirus B19, influenza, CMV and Epstein-Barr virus. In a later genetic analysis, a missense DCLRE1C variant was associated with V-gene and J-gene trimming of TCR beta chains, and the association was replicated in an independent cohort. The authors suggested that the approach could potentially be extended to other disease states and immunological phenotypes. Correlated functional status among segregating V segments might be attributable to linkage disequilibrium, but an unknown experimental factor could not be ruled out. Broadly in line with IMGT annotations, most TCR beta V segments showed up in productive rearrangements about 90% or about 30% of the time in an earlier analysis of 450 to 750 of the donors. Only TCR beta chains were sequenced in this cohort, and the absence of alpha or paired-chain data limited detectable features.

In total, approximately 610 healthy bone marrow donors made up the cohort. All cohort members were sampled while nominally healthy, although unrecorded immune exposures were likely present. The donor was CMV seropositive and was included in the group of 250 to 350 seropositive cohort members. Every donor gave a peripheral blood sample, and the peripheral blood mononuclear cells from that sample were used for TCR beta sequencing. The Qiagen DNeasy Blood Extraction Kit was used to extract genomic DNA from the blood cell samples. The library was made by the immunoSEQ multiplex PCR assay. The multiplex PCR relied on a mix of 60 forward primers for TCR Vbeta segments and 13 reverse primers for TCR Jbeta segments. Amplification of the CDR3 region of rearranged TCR beta genes was performed with a multiplex PCR assay on genomic DNA. On the Illumina HiSeq System, the amplified TCR beta libraries were sequenced as 87-base-pair reads. On the authors' methods: Across the 600 to 700 repertoires, a later analysis counted 78 million or so unique TCR beta chains, about 10 million of which were shared by at least two donors. To remove PCR and sequencing errors, raw reads were error-corrected and collapsed into unique sequences using a nearest-neighbor algorithm that merged closely related sequences. Alignment of CDR3 sequences to IMGT reference sequences was used to assign V, D and J gene segments. For a sequence to be retained, a match of at least six nucleotides to both a V gene segment and a J gene segment was required. Rearrangements were classified as productive when the CDR3 lacked stop codons and remained in frame with V and J, and all other rearrangements were classified as non-productive. Following IMGT convention, CDR3 was defined as the stretch from the second conserved V-encoded cysteine up to the conserved J-encoded phenylalanine. In an earlier analysis of roughly 580 of the donors, sequences lacking an unambiguous match to a single V gene segment were excluded. An earlier analysis of approximately 590 of the donors called V segments functional above 56.7% productive rearrangements and segregating when the between-donor standard deviation exceeded 5%. A statistical classification framework was built to diagnose cytomegalovirus status from the catalog of TCR beta chain sequences. In a later analysis, V and J genes were assigned by comparing TCR nucleotide sequences against IMGT/GENE-DB human TR gene sequences. A later analysis assigned CDR3 sequences and most-parsimonious VDJ recombination scenarios with the TCRdist pipeline. A later analysis defined each TCR beta chain by its CDR3 amino acid sequence plus V-gene family, and excluded reads lacking a unique V-gene family. To address suspected cross-contamination and a sequencing artifact, a later analysis removed around 590 highly shared, low-generation-probability nucleotide sequences. A later analysis calculated a clonal expansion index for each public chain from normalized within-repertoire ranks of inferred template counts. In a later analysis, generation probabilities were computed with a VDJ recombination model fitted to out-of-frame rearrangements, and the resulting probabilities were checked against IGoR. A later analysis scored TCR-TCR, TCR-HLA and TCR-CMV co-occurrence with hypergeometric tests, applying a repertoire-size bias correction to TCR pairs. A later analysis estimated false discovery rates by permuting HLA or CMV assignments 20 times. In a later analysis, co-occurring TCRs were grouped with DBSCAN, and TCRdist sequence similarity was added when clustering was performed within HLA-allele-positive subsets. Repertoires with fewer than 30,000 or more than 120,000 public chains were left out of co-occurrence clustering, as were about five repertoires with anomalous nucleotide sharing. This is the immuneACCESS table as TCRdb keeps it, with only in-frame sequences that have V and J called. A part of the clones is gone; compared with another copy, unresolved V genes explain less than half, and the rest is unexplained. From that table come the V and J calls and clone size; the DNA was used to work out D and trimming. Here the sample has about 160,000 clones; roughly 84% occur a single time. Of the sample, around 6.6% falls within the top ten clones.

This sequence originates from a man in his fifties or sixties in good health and CMV-seropositive. The sequenced sample consisted of PBMCs.

In nucleotides, the sequence is TGTGCCAGCAGTCGGGGATACGAGCAGTACTTC. It specifies CASSRGYEQYF. Recombination joined TRBV6-6 with TRBJ2-7; the best D guess is TRBD2, with 5 bases matching. CDR1 and CDR2 are drawn from the germline V gene (reference sequence): MNHNY, SVGAGI. V and J lose 5 bases and 4 bases, and a span of 6 bases separates them. Including the terminal cysteine and phenylalanine, the CDR3 comprises 11 residues. Only the CDR3 portion is preserved as DNA: 33 bases, with reading frame beginning at the first base.